A selection of T cell receptor beta chains follows, all from one sample in a study of cytomegalovirus exposure and HLA in healthy donors. Assay used: immunoSEQ multiplex PCR; TCRdb lists only in-frame clones, some missing. Of more than 150,000 clones in the sample, roughly four fifths were seen once. The sequencing input was PBMCs. The receptors come from a woman in her 30s in good health and CMV-seronegative. Each CDR3 is given with its conserved first and last residue. Fields, in order: J gene, D gene, V gene, clone size, CDR3 DNA, CDR3 protein. D genes are given only for firm matches. Not all rows give a size; the values are once, few, many and, for expanded clones, a class.

J: TRBJ2-7; D: TRBD1; V: TRBV6-5; size: .; DNA: TGTGCCAGCAGTATGGGACAGGGGGTCTACGAGCAGTACTTC; CDR3: CASSMGQGVYEQYF
J: TRBJ1-2; D: TRBD1; V: TRBV29-1; size: .; DNA: TGCAGCGTAGGCGGGGCAGGGGGCGTAGAAGGCTACACCTTC; CDR3: CSVGGAGGVEGYTF
J: TRBJ2-5; D: .; V: TRBV30; size: .; DNA: TGTGCCTGGAGTAGGGTTCGGGGAATCCAAGAGACCCAGTACTTC; CDR3: CAWSRVRGIQETQYF
J: TRBJ1-3; D: .; V: TRBV27; size: .; DNA: TGTGCCAGCAGTCCATCGACAGGTCAGTGGGAATTCGGCAACACCATATATTTT; CDR3: CASSPSTGQWEFGNTIYF
J: TRBJ2-7; D: TRBD1; V: TRBV9; size: .; DNA: TGTGCCAGCAGCGTGTCCGGGACAGCCTACTACGAGCAGTACTTC; CDR3: CASSVSGTAYYEQYF
J: TRBJ2-7; D: TRBD2; V: TRBV11-2; size: few; DNA: TGTGCCAGCAGCCTGGGAGGGAGGGCCTACGAGCAGTACTTC; CDR3: CASSLGGRAYEQYF
J: TRBJ1-2; D: TRBD1; V: TRBV6-6; size: .; DNA: TGTGCCAGCAGCCCCGACAGGGGGCGCAGGTATGGCTACACCTTC; CDR3: CASSPDRGRRYGYTF
J: TRBJ1-6; D: .; V: TRBV27; size: .; DNA: TGTGCCAGCAGTTTTGAAGGACAACTGAATTCACCCCTCCACTTT; CDR3: CASSFEGQLNSPLHF
J: TRBJ1-2; D: .; V: TRBV27; size: once; DNA: TGTGCCAGCAGTTTATCGGGCGGAGGCTATGGCTACACCTTC; CDR3: CASSLSGGGYGYTF
J: TRBJ2-2; D: TRBD1; V: TRBV6-5; size: .; DNA: TGTGCCAGCAGTCGGACAGGGAGTACCGGGGAGCTGTTTTTT; CDR3: CASSRTGSTGELFF
J: TRBJ1-5; D: .; V: TRBV13; size: many; DNA: TGTGCCAGCAGCCACGGCGGGCGGCGCAATCAGCCCCAGCATTTT; CDR3: CASSHGGRRNQPQHF
J: TRBJ2-3; D: TRBD2; V: TRBV5-1; size: .; DNA: TGCGCCAGCAGGGCTAGCGGGGGCCGTGGAGATACGCAGTATTTT; CDR3: CASRASGGRGDTQYF
J: TRBJ1-5; D: .; V: TRBV28; size: once; DNA: TGTGCCAGCTCCTTTGAGTGGGGCAATAGCAATCAGCCCCAGCATTTT; CDR3: CASSFEWGNSNQPQHF
J: TRBJ2-3; D: TRBD2; V: TRBV2; size: .; DNA: TGTGCCAGCAGGGCGGGGGGCACAGATACGCAGTATTTT; CDR3: CASRAGGTDTQYF
J: TRBJ2-1; D: .; V: TRBV28; size: .; DNA: TGTGCCAGCAGTACCCCGCAGGGCCCCTCCTACAATGAGCAGTTCTTC; CDR3: CASSTPQGPSYNEQFF
J: TRBJ2-7; D: TRBD2; V: TRBV18; size: .; DNA: TGTGCCAGCTCACCGGTTGGCGGGGGGGCCTACGAGCAGTACTTC; CDR3: CASSPVGGGAYEQYF
J: TRBJ2-7; D: .; V: TRBV5-1; size: .; DNA: TGCGCCAGCAGCTTCGGGACAACCTACGAGCAGTACTTC; CDR3: CASSFGTTYEQYF
J: TRBJ2-7; D: TRBD2; V: TRBV7-2; size: .; DNA: TGTGCCAGCAGCCGTAGCGGGGGGGCAGGCGAGCAGTACTTC; CDR3: CASSRSGGAGEQYF
J: TRBJ2-7; D: TRBD1; V: TRBV29-1; size: once; DNA: TGCAGCGCGGCGGGACAGGGGATTTACGAGCAGTACTTC; CDR3: CSAAGQGIYEQYF
J: TRBJ2-2; D: .; V: TRBV5-4; size: .; DNA: TGTGCCAGCAGCTTTTCAGGCAGGGTAATGACCGGGGAGCTGTTTTTT; CDR3: CASSFSGRVMTGELFF
J: TRBJ2-6; D: TRBD1; V: TRBV29-1; size: .; DNA: TGCAGCGTGGACAGGATCTCTGGGGCCAACGGCCTGACTTTC; CDR3: CSVDRISGANGLTF
J: TRBJ2-2; D: .; V: TRBV19; size: .; DNA: TGTGCCAGTAGTGTCCAGGGGTTCACCGGGGAGCTGTTTTTT; CDR3: CASSVQGFTGELFF
J: TRBJ2-4; D: TRBD1; V: TRBV7-2; size: .; DNA: TGTGCCAGCAGCCGGGGACAGGGAGACATTCAGTACTTC; CDR3: CASSRGQGDIQYF
J: TRBJ1-2; D: TRBD1; V: TRBV28; size: few; DNA: TGTGCCAGCAGTTTCGCGACAGGGGGCGTTTACGGCTACACCTTC; CDR3: CASSFATGGVYGYTF
J: TRBJ1-1; D: .; V: TRBV27; size: .; DNA: TGTGCCAGCAGTGACAGAAACAGGGTGAACACTGAAGCTTTCTTT; CDR3: CASSDRNRVNTEAFF
J: TRBJ2-5; D: .; V: TRBV11-2; size: .; DNA: TGTGCCAGCAGCTTACAGGGGTATGTTTACGAGACCCAGTACTTC; CDR3: CASSLQGYVYETQYF
J: TRBJ1-1; D: .; V: TRBV18; size: .; DNA: TGTGCCAGCTCACCGATGGAAGAGGTGAACACTGAAGCTTTCTTT; CDR3: CASSPMEEVNTEAFF
J: TRBJ2-5; D: TRBD1; V: TRBV10-3; size: .; DNA: TGTGCCATCAATACAGGGGTCCAAGAGACCCAGTACTTC; CDR3: CAINTGVQETQYF
J: TRBJ2-7; D: .; V: TRBV10-1; size: .; DNA: TGCGCCAGCAGTGAGAGGGGCTACGAGCAGTACTTC; CDR3: CASSERGYEQYF
J: TRBJ2-1; D: .; V: TRBV13; size: .; DNA: TGTGCCAGCAGCTTACTCGGAGGCTCCTACAATGAGCAGTTCTTC; CDR3: CASSLLGGSYNEQFF
J: TRBJ2-7; D: TRBD1; V: TRBV27; size: .; DNA: TGTGCCAGCAGTTTACAGGGGGCGCATTACGAGCAGTACTTC; CDR3: CASSLQGAHYEQYF
J: TRBJ2-5; D: TRBD2; V: TRBV28; size: .; DNA: TGTGCCAGCAGGCTAGCGGGAGGAGAGACCCAGTACTTC; CDR3: CASRLAGGETQYF
J: TRBJ2-7; D: .; V: TRBV5-1; size: .; DNA: TGCGCCAGCACCCTAAGGGGCTCGTTTTTCGGGTACGAGCAGTACTTC; CDR3: CASTLRGSFFGYEQYF
J: TRBJ2-7; D: TRBD1; V: TRBV7-2; size: .; DNA: TGTGCCAGCAGCTTAAATCCGACAGGGCTGGGGGAGCAGTACTTC; CDR3: CASSLNPTGLGEQYF
J: TRBJ2-3; D: .; V: TRBV28; size: once; DNA: TGTGCCAGCAGTTCCAGACTAGTTACACAGGATACGCAGTATTTT; CDR3: CASSSRLVTQDTQYF
J: TRBJ2-5; D: TRBD2; V: TRBV30; size: .; DNA: TGTGCCTGGAGCATTGGGAGCGGGAGGCAAGAGACCCAGTACTTC; CDR3: CAWSIGSGRQETQYF
J: TRBJ2-1; D: TRBD2; V: TRBV4-1; size: .; DNA: TGCGCCAGCAGCCGAACTAGCGGGAGTGGTGGTGAGCAGTTCTTC; CDR3: CASSRTSGSGGEQFF
J: TRBJ2-5; D: .; V: TRBV10-3; size: few; DNA: TGTGCCATCAGTGAGCGGGACACACAAAAAGAGACCCAGTACTTC; CDR3: CAISERDTQKETQYF
J: TRBJ1-2; D: .; V: TRBV4-1; size: .; DNA: TGCGCCAGCAGCCAACAGGGGATCGTTGGCTACACCTTC; CDR3: CASSQQGIVGYTF
J: TRBJ1-2; D: TRBD1; V: TRBV7-2; size: .; DNA: TGTGCCAGCAGCTTAAACGGACAGGTGAACTATGGCTACACCTTC; CDR3: CASSLNGQVNYGYTF
J: TRBJ2-7; D: .; V: TRBV9; size: .; DNA: TGTGCCAGCAGCTCGGACATAATTTCCTACGAGCAGTACTTC; CDR3: CASSSDIISYEQYF
J: TRBJ2-5; D: TRBD2; V: TRBV7-6; size: .; DNA: TGTGCCAGCAGCTTAGAATGGGCGGGAGCAGAGACCCAGTACTTC; CDR3: CASSLEWAGAETQYF
J: TRBJ2-7; D: TRBD2; V: TRBV6-1; size: .; DNA: TGTGCCAGCAGTGAACTAGCGGGGTCCCAGTACTTC; CDR3: CASSELAGSQYF
J: TRBJ2-1; D: TRBD1; V: TRBV5-7; size: .; DNA: TGTGCCAGCAGCCACAATCACAGGGGGGAAGATGAGCAGTTCTTC; CDR3: CASSHNHRGEDEQFF
J: TRBJ2-7; D: .; V: TRBV7-9; size: .; DNA: TGTGCCAGCAGTCTACCTGGGAGCTCCTACGAGCAGTACTTC; CDR3: CASSLPGSSYEQYF
J: TRBJ2-1; D: .; V: TRBV20-1; size: .; DNA: TGCAGTGCGCGGAGGTGGTCCGGGCAGTTCTTC; CDR3: CSARRWSGQFF
J: TRBJ2-4; D: .; V: TRBV6-7; size: .; DNA: TGTGCCAGCAGGGCAAATCGGGACATCGGCGAGGAAGCCAAAAACATTCAGTACTTC; CDR3: CASRANRDIGEEAKNIQYF
J: TRBJ1-3; D: .; V: TRBV4-3; size: few; DNA: TGCGCCAGCAGCCAATACGTTCCGGCGGGTGGAAACACCATATATTTT; CDR3: CASSQYVPAGGNTIYF
J: TRBJ1-1; D: TRBD1; V: TRBV6-1; size: few; DNA: TGTGCCAGCAGTGAATACCTCGGGCTAGGGACAGACAACACTGAAGCTTTCTTT; CDR3: CASSEYLGLGTDNTEAFF
J: TRBJ2-1; D: .; V: TRBV7-2; size: .; DNA: TGTGCCAGCAGCTTTGTGTTATATGAGCAGTTCTTC; CDR3: CASSFVLYEQFF
J: TRBJ1-2; D: TRBD1; V: TRBV7-2; size: .; DNA: TGTGCCAGCAGCACCAATGGACAGGGCTATGGCTACACCTTC; CDR3: CASSTNGQGYGYTF
J: TRBJ2-5; D: TRBD2; V: TRBV5-1; size: .; DNA: TGCGCCAGCATGGAATTGGGGGAGGGAGAGCGGGAGACCCAGTACTTC; CDR3: CASMELGEGERETQYF
J: TRBJ2-7; D: TRBD1; V: TRBV7-6; size: .; DNA: TGTGCCAGCAGCCTCGGACAGGGGGAGAACTACGAGCAGTACTTC; CDR3: CASSLGQGENYEQYF
J: TRBJ2-3; D: .; V: TRBV7-6; size: .; DNA: TGTGCCAGCAGCTCGCGGACAGCGGCAGATACGCAGTATTTT; CDR3: CASSSRTAADTQYF
J: TRBJ2-7; D: .; V: TRBV7-9; size: once; DNA: TGTTCCAGCAGCTTAACCGGCGAGCAGTACTTC; CDR3: CSSSLTGEQYF
J: TRBJ2-7; D: .; V: TRBV23-1; size: once; DNA: TGCGCCAGCGTTCAGGGCGAGCAGTACTTC; CDR3: CASVQGEQYF
J: TRBJ2-7; D: TRBD2; V: TRBV27; size: .; DNA: TGTGCCAGCAGTTTAGGGACTAGCGGCTACGAGCAGTACTTC; CDR3: CASSLGTSGYEQYF
J: TRBJ1-1; D: .; V: TRBV19; size: .; DNA: TGTGCCAGTCGCTTCGGGAACACTGAAGCTTTCTTT; CDR3: CASRFGNTEAFF
J: TRBJ2-7; D: .; V: TRBV9; size: .; DNA: TGTGCCAGCAGCCCTCGGACTGATCCCTCCTACGAGCAGTACTTC; CDR3: CASSPRTDPSYEQYF